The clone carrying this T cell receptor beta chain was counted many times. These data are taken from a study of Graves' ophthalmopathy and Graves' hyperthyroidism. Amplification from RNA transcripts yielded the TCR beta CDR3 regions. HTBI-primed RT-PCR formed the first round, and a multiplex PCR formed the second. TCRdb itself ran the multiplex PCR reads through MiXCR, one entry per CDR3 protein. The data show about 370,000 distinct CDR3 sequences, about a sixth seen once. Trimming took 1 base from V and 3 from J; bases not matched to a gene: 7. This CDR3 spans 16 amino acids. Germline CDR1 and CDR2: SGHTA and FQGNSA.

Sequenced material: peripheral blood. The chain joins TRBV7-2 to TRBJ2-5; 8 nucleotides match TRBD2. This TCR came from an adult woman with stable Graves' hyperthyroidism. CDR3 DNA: TGTGCCAGCAGCTTAGGACTACTAGCGGAGAAAGAGACCCAGTACTTC. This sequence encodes CASSLGLLAEKETQYF.